Listed below are T cell receptor beta chains from one sample, sequenced in a study of T cell repertoires in cytomegalovirus infection. TCRdb processed the reads anew with MiXCR; each CDR3 protein has one entry. The sample includes 200,000 or so distinct CDR3 sequences, about 40% of them seen just once. These receptors have no identified antigens. The sequenced sample was CD8+ T cells from cultured PBMCs, obtained from culture after CMV antigen stimulation. Receptors were obtained from a human donor in good health (CMV status not recorded). Some clones in this sample may be carry-over from other donors' samples. Both conserved end residues are part of each CDR3. D genes are given only for firm matches. Size is stated for part of the rows, as once, few or many counts, or as a class when the clone is expanded.

V: TRBV11-2
size: NA
J: TRBJ1-1
D: NA
DNA: TGTGCCAGCAGCTTAGTTACGGGGCGGGCGAACACTGAAGCTTTCTTT
CDR3: CASSLVTGRANTEAFF

V: TRBV7-6
size: NA
J: TRBJ2-1
D: NA
DNA: TGTGCTAGCAGCTTTGGTCAATCTGCCTACAATGAGCAGTTCTTC
CDR3: CASSFGQSAYNEQFF

V: TRBV7-9
size: few
J: TRBJ1-5
D: NA
DNA: TGTGCCTGCCAGAGGGGGAATCAGCCCCAGCATTTT
CDR3: CACQRGNQPQHF

V: TRBV11-2
size: few
J: TRBJ2-1
D: TRBD2
DNA: TGTGCCAGCAGCTTAGACGGACTAGCGGGACTCTCCTACAATGAGCAGTTCTTC
CDR3: CASSLDGLAGLSYNEQFF

V: TRBV6-2/TRBV6-3
size: once
J: TRBJ1-1
D: TRBD1
DNA: TGTGCCAGCACCATGGACAGGGCCAGAGGTGAAGCTTTCTTT
CDR3: CASTMDRARGEAFF

V: TRBV7-1
size: once
J: TRBJ1-2
D: TRBD1
DNA: TGTGCCAGCAGCACCCGTGGACAGGACCAATGCTTC
CDR3: CASSTRGQDQCF

V: TRBV7-9
size: few
J: TRBJ2-1
D: NA
DNA: TGTGCCAGCAGCCCAGCTGCCGGACCCAATGAGCAGTTCTTC
CDR3: CASSPAAGPNEQFF

V: TRBV7-6
size: NA
J: TRBJ2-5
D: TRBD2
DNA: TGTGCCAGCAGCGCCGGGACTAGCGGAGGGTGGGGGGAGACCCAGTACTTC
CDR3: CASSAGTSGGWGETQYF

V: TRBV4-1
size: NA
J: TRBJ2-7
D: TRBD2
DNA: TGTGTCAGCAGCCAAGAAGTCGGGACTAGCGTTCGAGCCTACGAGCAGTACTTC
CDR3: CVSSQEVGTSVRAYEQYF

V: TRBV4-1
size: few
J: TRBJ2-5
D: TRBD1
DNA: TGCGCCAGCAGCCAAACAGGGGCGAAAGGAGAGACCCAGTACTTC
CDR3: CASSQTGAKGETQYF

V: TRBV6-6
size: NA
J: TRBJ2-7
D: NA
DNA: TGTGCCAGCAGTTACTACGGCTCCGCCCTAGCGAACTCCTACGAGCAGTACTTC
CDR3: CASSYYGSALANSYEQYF

V: TRBV7-2
size: many
J: TRBJ1-3
D: NA
DNA: TGTGCCAGCAGCTCCGTAATCGGATTCGGAAACACCATATATTTT
CDR3: CASSSVIGFGNTIYF

V: TRBV7-3
size: NA
J: TRBJ1-1
D: NA
DNA: TGTGCCAGCAGCTTAATTCGGGGGGGTGAAGCTTTCTTT
CDR3: CASSLIRGGEAFF

V: TRBV4-2
size: NA
J: TRBJ1-5
D: NA
DNA: TGTGCCAGCAGCCAAGTGGTAAGGGATAGCAATCAGCCCCAGCATTTT
CDR3: CASSQVVRDSNQPQHF

V: TRBV5-1
size: NA
J: TRBJ2-3
D: NA
DNA: TGCGCCAGCAGCTTGAACCGTCGCGATGGTACGCAGTATTTT
CDR3: CASSLNRRDGTQYF

V: TRBV7-8
size: many
J: TRBJ2-5
D: TRBD2
DNA: TGTGCCAGCAGCTTAGAGGGGATAGCGGGGGCGATCCAAGAGACCCAGTACTTC
CDR3: CASSLEGIAGAIQETQYF

V: TRBV7-8
size: few
J: TRBJ2-7
D: NA
DNA: TGTGCCAGCAGCTCAGTATTATCTGGCGGGGTCCTCTACGAGCAGTACTTC
CDR3: CASSSVLSGGVLYEQYF

V: TRBV12-3/TRBV12-4
size: NA
J: TRBJ2-4
D: NA
DNA: TGTGCCAGCAGTTTAGAAATCGTCAGGGCGGGAAAACGGGGCATTCAGTACTTC
CDR3: CASSLEIVRAGKRGIQYF

V: TRBV6-8
size: NA
J: TRBJ2-1
D: NA
DNA: TGTGCCAGCGCTATGGGACCTCGGAATGAGCAGTTCTTC
CDR3: CASAMGPRNEQFF

V: TRBV7-9
size: few
J: TRBJ1-3
D: NA
DNA: TGTGCCAGCAGAGATAGCGGAAGACACTACGGGGTCGGCGGAAACACCATATATTTT
CDR3: CASRDSGRHYGVGGNTIYF

V: TRBV27
size: NA
J: TRBJ1-2
D: NA
DNA: TGTGCCAGCAGTCTAAGGGGCCTTAACTATGGCTACACCTTC
CDR3: CASSLRGLNYGYTF

V: TRBV2
size: once
J: TRBJ1-2
D: NA
DNA: TGTGCCAACCTATTTCGGGGGAGCTATGGCTACACCTTC
CDR3: CANLFRGSYGYTF

V: TRBV27
size: NA
J: TRBJ1-5
D: NA
DNA: TGTGCCAGCAGTTTATCGGGTGGCAATCAGCCCCAGCATTTT
CDR3: CASSLSGGNQPQHF

V: TRBV7-8
size: few
J: TRBJ2-1
D: NA
DNA: TGTGCCAGCAGCTTAGAGTCGGCCCCTTGGTCGGATGAGCAGTTCTTC
CDR3: CASSLESAPWSDEQFF

V: TRBV7-2
size: NA
J: TRBJ1-1
D: NA
DNA: TGTGCCAGCAGCTTAGCGCGAGGGGACCCCATGAACACTGAAGCTTTCTTT
CDR3: CASSLARGDPMNTEAFF

V: TRBV10-3
size: many
J: TRBJ2-7
D: TRBD2
DNA: TGTGCCATCAGAGCGGGAACGGAGGAGCAGTACTTC
CDR3: CAIRAGTEEQYF

V: TRBV5-1
size: NA
J: TRBJ2-1
D: NA
DNA: TGCGCCAGCAGCTTGGTCGGGGTCGCGAACAAGGGCCATGAGCAGTTCTTC
CDR3: CASSLVGVANKGHEQFF

V: TRBV20-1
size: NA
J: TRBJ2-1
D: TRBD2
DNA: TGCAGTGCTAGAGGTCTAGCGGGGGGGATAACCTACAATGAGCAGTTCTTC
CDR3: CSARGLAGGITYNEQFF

V: TRBV6-6
size: NA
J: TRBJ2-3
D: NA
DNA: TGTGCCAGCAGGTACAGGTCTAGCACAGATACGCAGTATTTT
CDR3: CASRYRSSTDTQYF

V: TRBV7-9
size: NA
J: TRBJ1-2
D: NA
DNA: TGTGCCAGCAGCGGGGGTGGTGGCTACACCTTC
CDR3: CASSGGGGYTF

V: TRBV28
size: NA
J: TRBJ2-7
D: NA
DNA: TGTGCCAGCAGTCCTCCAGCGGTCAGACCCCTGACCTACGAGCAGTACTTC
CDR3: CASSPPAVRPLTYEQYF